This T cell receptor beta chain emerged from a study of T cells in Graves' hyperthyroidism and ophthalmopathy. The table lists this clonotype with a few counts. RNA transcripts provided the source from which TCR beta CDR3 regions were amplified. Researchers ran a first-round RT-PCR on the TCR CDR3 using the HTBI primer set. In TCRdb, the multiplex PCR reads were re-called with MiXCR into one record per CDR3 protein. Of 550,000 to 800,000 distinct CDR3 sequences in the sample, 17% are singletons; the top ten hold around 16%. The study enrolled patients aged 18 to 65 with newly diagnosed hyperthyroidism of under 2 months' duration. Deletions cut 2 bases from V and 5 bases from J, with 12 bases between. This CDR3 has 15 residues. The germline V gene encodes CDR1 MNHEY and CDR2 SMNVEV (reference sequence).

Material for sequencing was blood. The chain recombines TRBV27 with TRBJ2-2, with D tentatively TRBD1 (6 bases). The TCR originated in a man aged 50 or older with Graves' hyperthyroidism. The CDR3 DNA reads TGTGCCAGCAGTTTAAGGGGGTTGAGGACCGGGGAGCTGTTTTTT. It specifies CASSLRGLRTGELFF.